Listed below are T cell receptor beta chains from one sample, sequenced in a study of blood T cell repertoires in COVID-19. Using immunoSEQ multiplex PCR, the repertoire was profiled, and TCRdb retains in-frame clones only, with some absent. This sample has roughly 230,000 clones; roughly 91% occur once, and the top ten carry approximately 7.3%. The sequenced material came from PBMCs or T cells enriched from blood (not recorded which). These receptor sequences come from a man aged 25-45 years in a cohort exposed to, infected with or recovered from COVID-19 (not recorded which). Each CDR3 is given with its conserved first and last residue. Fields, in order: J gene, D gene, clone size, V gene, CDR3 DNA, CDR3 protein. A D gene is named only where the DNA matches it firmly. The size of a clone is reported for some rows only, either as once, few or many, or as a class for expanded clones.

J gene: TRBJ2-7; D gene: .; clone size: .; V gene: TRBV28; CDR3 DNA: TGTGCCAGCAGTTGGGACGGCCGGGGGTCCTACGAGCAGTACTTC; CDR3 protein: CASSWDGRGSYEQYF
J gene: TRBJ2-7; D gene: TRBD1; clone size: once; V gene: TRBV28; CDR3 DNA: TGTGCCAGCAGTTTACCCTGGCCTGAGGGACAGAACTACGAGCAGTACTTC; CDR3 protein: CASSLPWPEGQNYEQYF
J gene: TRBJ2-7; D gene: TRBD2; clone size: .; V gene: TRBV27; CDR3 DNA: TGTGCCAGCAGTTTTTTACGGGAGGGCGTCCCCTACGAGCAGTACTTC; CDR3 protein: CASSFLREGVPYEQYF
J gene: TRBJ1-5; D gene: .; clone size: .; V gene: TRBV13; CDR3 DNA: TGTGCCAGCAGCTTAGGACGGAGCAATCAGCCCCAGCATTTT; CDR3 protein: CASSLGRSNQPQHF
J gene: TRBJ2-5; D gene: TRBD2; clone size: .; V gene: TRBV5-1; CDR3 DNA: TGCGCCAGCAGCTTGGCCATGGGGGGGATTAATCAAGAGACCCAGTACTTC; CDR3 protein: CASSLAMGGINQETQYF
J gene: TRBJ1-1; D gene: .; clone size: .; V gene: TRBV25-1; CDR3 DNA: TGTGCCAGCAAACAAAGGGGTCAGAGCACTGAAGCTTTCTTT; CDR3 protein: CASKQRGQSTEAFF
J gene: TRBJ2-5; D gene: .; clone size: .; V gene: TRBV3-1/TRBV3-2; CDR3 DNA: TGTGCCAGCAGCCAAGACGAAGAGACCCAGTACTTC; CDR3 protein: CASSQDEETQYF
J gene: TRBJ2-7; D gene: TRBD2; clone size: .; V gene: TRBV3-1/TRBV3-2; CDR3 DNA: TGTGCCAGCAGCCAATACGGACTAGTCTCCTACGAGCAGTACTTC; CDR3 protein: CASSQYGLVSYEQYF
J gene: TRBJ2-7; D gene: TRBD1; clone size: few; V gene: TRBV6-6; CDR3 DNA: TGTGCCAGCAGTCACCTCTCCGGGACAGGGCTTTCCTACGAGCAGTACTTC; CDR3 protein: CASSHLSGTGLSYEQYF
J gene: TRBJ2-3; D gene: .; clone size: once; V gene: TRBV9; CDR3 DNA: TGTGCCAGCAGCGTCGCGATTGGAGCCGAAGAGCCAGATACGCAGTATTTT; CDR3 protein: CASSVAIGAEEPDTQYF
J gene: TRBJ2-7; D gene: TRBD1; clone size: .; V gene: TRBV7-2; CDR3 DNA: TGTGCCAGCAGCGAACAGGGGGCCCCGGAATACGAGCAGTACTTC; CDR3 protein: CASSEQGAPEYEQYF
J gene: TRBJ2-1; D gene: TRBD2; clone size: .; V gene: TRBV6-5; CDR3 DNA: TGTGCCAGCAGGATTAGCGGGAGCGAATACAATGAGCAGTTCTTC; CDR3 protein: CASRISGSEYNEQFF
J gene: TRBJ2-1; D gene: .; clone size: once; V gene: TRBV19; CDR3 DNA: TGTGCCAGTAGTATAGATATCAGGGTTTGGGACTACAATGAGCAGTTCTTC; CDR3 protein: CASSIDIRVWDYNEQFF
J gene: TRBJ1-2; D gene: .; clone size: .; V gene: TRBV9; CDR3 DNA: TGTGCCAGCAGCGTATTATCACAGGCCACGGTAGCTAACTATGGCTACACCTTC; CDR3 protein: CASSVLSQATVANYGYTF
J gene: TRBJ2-1; D gene: .; clone size: .; V gene: TRBV10-1; CDR3 DNA: TGCGCCAGCAGTGTACCAGTTGAGCAGTTCTTC; CDR3 protein: CASSVPVEQFF
J gene: TRBJ2-3; D gene: .; clone size: .; V gene: TRBV29-1; CDR3 DNA: TGCAGCGTTCGGAGAGGAAGCACAGATACGCAGTATTTT; CDR3 protein: CSVRRGSTDTQYF
J gene: TRBJ1-6; D gene: TRBD1; clone size: .; V gene: TRBV4-2; CDR3 DNA: TGTGCCAGCAGCCAAGAAACAGGGGGCGTTTCACCCCTCCACTTT; CDR3 protein: CASSQETGGVSPLHF
J gene: TRBJ1-5; D gene: .; clone size: .; V gene: TRBV2; CDR3 DNA: TGTGCCAGCAGTGTATTCGGCGGGGAAAGCAATCAGCCCCAGCATTTT; CDR3 protein: CASSVFGGESNQPQHF
J gene: TRBJ2-7; D gene: TRBD2; clone size: .; V gene: TRBV3-1/TRBV3-2; CDR3 DNA: TGTGCCAGCAGCCAGACCGGGACTAGCGGAGCCGAGCAGTACTTC; CDR3 protein: CASSQTGTSGAEQYF
J gene: TRBJ2-5; D gene: .; clone size: .; V gene: TRBV28; CDR3 DNA: TGTGCCAGCAGCCACCACTTAGGCAGCGTTTACCAAGAGACCCAGTACTTC; CDR3 protein: CASSHHLGSVYQETQYF
J gene: TRBJ2-2; D gene: TRBD2; clone size: .; V gene: TRBV28; CDR3 DNA: TGTGCCAGCAGTTCGTTACTGGCGGGGGCCGGGGAGCTGTTTTTT; CDR3 protein: CASSSLLAGAGELFF
J gene: TRBJ1-1; D gene: .; clone size: few; V gene: TRBV5-1; CDR3 DNA: TGCGCCAGCAGCTTGTGGTCAGGAACCAACACTGAAGCTTTCTTT; CDR3 protein: CASSLWSGTNTEAFF